The source of this T cell receptor beta chain is a study of blood T cell repertoires in COVID-19. Study-wide background: Material from acute and convalescent COVID-19 was sourced from the United States, Italy and Spain. Sources were T cells, B-cell-depleted T cells, or PBMCs; the material itself was cDNA or gDNA.

The V gene end was trimmed by 7 bases and the J gene end by 5 bases; junction bases not matched to a gene: 9. Germline V gene data show CDR1 as MNHEY and CDR2 as SVGAGI. This CDR3 spans 15 amino acids. Profiled with immunoSEQ multiplex PCR; TCRdb holds only in-frame clones, not every one. The table lists hundreds of thousands of clones, around 90% of them singletons. Participants were aged roughly 18 to 100 years from 24 US areas. Allocation to cohorts depended on clinical history reported by the participants. The V gene is TRBV6-5, the J gene TRBJ2-1; the match to TRBD2 covers 9 bases. The specimen sequenced was PBMCs or T cells enriched from blood (not recorded which). The TCR comes from a young woman with acute COVID-19. CDR3 nucleotides: TGTGCCAGCAAGCGTAGGGTAGCGGGAGACAATGAGCAGTTCTTC. It translates to CASKRRVAGDNEQFF.